This T cell receptor beta chain was documented in a study of OX40 agonist ivuxolimab in advanced cancers. Turning to the overall study: The costimulatory receptor OX40 (CD134) was targeted by ivuxolimab, a fully human IgG2 agonistic monoclonal antibody. Intravenous ivuxolimab was administered to patients every 2 weeks at six dose levels: 0.01, 0.1, 0.3, 1.5, 3 and 10 mg/kg. Among the roughly 52 dose-escalation patients, approximately 20 had hepatocellular carcinoma, some 15 melanoma, 9 renal cell carcinoma and 9 head and neck cancer. In the dose-escalation cohort, around four fifths of patients were male, and the mean age was around 65 years with a range of roughly 23 to 79. Prior anti-PD-1, anti-PD-L1 or anti-CTLA-4 therapy was permitted, and roughly two fifths of dose-escalation patients had received checkpoint inhibitors. Three dose-escalation patients achieved partial responses, one with hepatocellular carcinoma and two with cutaneous melanoma. Peripheral TCRbeta sequencing was intended to test whether TCR sequence diversity was altered and clonal T-cell expansion was caused by ivuxolimab. The paper reports the monotherapy dose-escalation portion (N of about 50 patients) of the phase I ivuxolimab trial. On the study overall, not on this receptor specifically: Which antigens the clonally expanded peripheral T cells were specific for was not determined. After ivuxolimab, expanded clones were on average more numerous among CD8+ T cells than among CD4+ T cells. At doses of 0.1 to 3.0 mg/kg, clonal expansion of both CD4+ and CD8+ blood T cells was observed from baseline to week 6. Partial responders in the 0.1-3.0 mg/kg groups had among the lowest normalized peripheral clonal expansion, especially among CD8+ T cells. Low levels of normalized T-cell clonal expansion were also shown by some nonresponding patients.

Concerning this clone: The antigen this receptor binds is unknown. No base-level quality is on record; no much larger clone is a single base apart.

Genomic DNA was isolated from the sorted cells so that the TCRbeta CDR3 region could be sequenced. The immunoSEQ Assay was used to sequence the TCRbeta CDR3 regions. Not all clones reach the TCRdb copy of this immuneACCESS table, which keeps in-frame sequences only. Checked studies attribute under half of the gap to unresolved V genes and leave the rest unexplained. A total of tens of thousands of clones appear in this sample, approximately 79% of them only once. The top ten hold 1.5% to 2% of the sample. CDR3 length: 11 amino acids, cysteine to phenylalanine. This entry keeps only the CDR3 DNA: 33 bases, framed from base 1. A distance of 2 bases separates the germline ends of V and J, which lose 0 bases and 2 bases respectively. From the germline V gene (reference sequence), CDR1 is DFQATT and CDR2 is SNEGSKA. The trial excluded patients who had a history of autoimmune disease or were on systemic immunosuppression. Peripheral blood for TCR sequencing was collected from all dose cohorts at baseline, on cycle 4 day 1, and on cycle 7 day 1. The samples were drawn from a first-in-human, open-label, multicenter phase I dose-escalation trial of ivuxolimab. Adults with locally advanced or metastatic melanoma, renal cell carcinoma, hepatocellular carcinoma or head and neck squamous cell carcinoma were enrolled in the trial. Before TCR sequencing, CD4+ and CD8+ T cells were separately sorted from peripheral blood.

The rearrangement joined TRBV20-1 to TRBJ2-7; no D segment can be confidently identified. Sequences were derived from CD4+ or CD8+ T cells sorted from blood, sampled in a trial of the OX40 agonist ivuxolimab. The sequence derives from an adult with an advanced solid tumor such as melanoma, head and neck, liver or kidney cancer. The sequenced DNA: TGCAGTGCTAGAGAGACCTACGAGCAGTACTTC. Its protein is CSARETYEQYF.